This is a list of T cell receptor beta chains from one sample in a study of blood T cell repertoires in COVID-19. The protocol was immunoSEQ multiplex PCR, while the TCRdb copy is restricted to in-frame clones and leaves out a portion. Found here are 100,000 to 150,000 clones, around 89% of them singletons; the top ten hold around 4.5%. The sample comprised peripheral blood. These TCRs come from a man aged 60-69 years with COVID-19, enrolled during active disease. The CDR3 runs from the conserved cysteine through the conserved F or W. The order of the fields is J gene, V gene, clone size, D gene, CDR3 DNA, CDR3 protein. A D gene is named only where the DNA matches it firmly. Size values are once, few and many counts, or a class for expanded clones, and some rows have none.

j_gene: TRBJ2-1
v_gene: TRBV4-3
abundance: once
d_gene: .
CDR3nt: TGCGCCAGCAGCCAATATCGGTCGGATGAGCAGTTCTTC
CDR3aa: CASSQYRSDEQFF

j_gene: TRBJ1-5
v_gene: TRBV12-3/TRBV12-4
abundance: .
d_gene: .
CDR3nt: TGTGCCAGCAGTGCGGACTCCCATCAGCCCCAGCATTTT
CDR3aa: CASSADSHQPQHF

j_gene: TRBJ1-1
v_gene: TRBV6-4
abundance: .
d_gene: TRBD1
CDR3nt: TGTGCCAGCAGTGAGCGGACAGGGAGTCAAGCTTTCTTT
CDR3aa: CASSERTGSQAFF

j_gene: TRBJ1-2
v_gene: TRBV11-2
abundance: .
d_gene: .
CDR3nt: TGTGCCAGCAGCTTGGGCAGGAACTATGGCTACACCTTC
CDR3aa: CASSLGRNYGYTF

j_gene: TRBJ1-2
v_gene: TRBV5-1
abundance: .
d_gene: .
CDR3nt: TGCGCCAGCAGCCCGCGCCCCGCGGAGGGCTACACCTTC
CDR3aa: CASSPRPAEGYTF

j_gene: TRBJ2-7
v_gene: TRBV6-6
abundance: .
d_gene: .
CDR3nt: TGTGCCAGCAAAGCCACCCGATTCGTCACTTCCTACGAGCAGTACTTC
CDR3aa: CASKATRFVTSYEQYF

j_gene: TRBJ1-2
v_gene: TRBV10-3
abundance: .
d_gene: TRBD1
CDR3nt: TGTGCCATCGCCCGGGACAGCGACTATGGCTACACCTTC
CDR3aa: CAIARDSDYGYTF

j_gene: TRBJ2-1
v_gene: TRBV24-1
abundance: .
d_gene: .
CDR3nt: TGTGCCACCAGTGACGTCATGACTAGAGATGAGCAGTTCTTC
CDR3aa: CATSDVMTRDEQFF

j_gene: TRBJ1-1
v_gene: TRBV5-6
abundance: .
d_gene: .
CDR3nt: TGTGCCAGCAGCTTCGGGATAACTGAAGCTTTCTTT
CDR3aa: CASSFGITEAFF

j_gene: TRBJ2-7
v_gene: TRBV28
abundance: .
d_gene: TRBD1
CDR3nt: TGTGCCAGCAGTTCTGGGACAGCCTCAGTATCCTACGAGCAGTACTTC
CDR3aa: CASSSGTASVSYEQYF

j_gene: TRBJ2-1
v_gene: TRBV11-2
abundance: once
d_gene: TRBD2
CDR3nt: TGTGCCAGCAGCGCCCTGGGTAGCGGGGGCGCAAACAATGAGCAGTTCTTC
CDR3aa: CASSALGSGGANNEQFF

j_gene: TRBJ1-5
v_gene: TRBV10-1
abundance: .
d_gene: .
CDR3nt: TGCGCCAGCCCTATCCATGGGGAGGGGAGCAATCAGCCCCAGCATTTT
CDR3aa: CASPIHGEGSNQPQHF

j_gene: TRBJ1-6
v_gene: TRBV14
abundance: .
d_gene: .
CDR3nt: TGTGCCAGCAGCCAAGATCCGAGCTCAACCCTCCACTTT
CDR3aa: CASSQDPSSTLHF

j_gene: TRBJ1-2
v_gene: TRBV12-5
abundance: .
d_gene: .
CDR3nt: TGTGCTAGTGGTTTGCCTTCGGGGGGGCCTGGTGGCTACACCTTC
CDR3aa: CASGLPSGGPGGYTF

j_gene: TRBJ1-4
v_gene: TRBV7-8
abundance: .
d_gene: .
CDR3nt: TGTGCCAGCAGCTTAAGCAGGGTACGGGAAAAACTGTTTTTT
CDR3aa: CASSLSRVREKLFF

j_gene: TRBJ2-2
v_gene: TRBV30
abundance: .
d_gene: .
CDR3nt: TGTGCCGAATTTTCAGGGGTTACCGGGGAGCTGTTTTTT
CDR3aa: CAEFSGVTGELFF

j_gene: TRBJ2-1
v_gene: TRBV29-1
abundance: .
d_gene: TRBD2
CDR3nt: TGCAGCGCCCAACGACTAGCGCTTCGATCCTACAATGAGCAGTTCTTC
CDR3aa: CSAQRLALRSYNEQFF